The present T cell receptor (beta chain) was sequenced within a study of CD8+ T cells in alopecia areata. The sample's treatment: oral pan-JAK inhibitor, 5-10 mg twice daily. After isolation, RNA underwent reverse transcription to generate cDNA as the sequencing template. The assay was immunoSEQ multiplex PCR, and TCRdb's table has in-frame clones only and misses some. The table shows 200,000 to 250,000 clones, with less than 75% occurring only once. Concerning this clone itself: Its antigen is still unknown.

Study conclusions and caveats: Relative to mice, TCR sharing across patients was less clear, a difference possibly HLA-related.

This TCR was sampled from a human donor with alopecia areata. The sequenced sample was CD4+ T cells sorted from blood, obtained at week 4, from a patient treated with tofacitinib.

The CDR3 loop reads CASSQVRGGGAFF. CDR3 nucleotides: TGTGCCAGCAGCCAAGTTCGCGGGGGAGGCGCTTTCTTT. V usage is TRBV14 and J usage is TRBJ1-1; tentatively, D is TRBD1 (5 bases). V lost 1 base and J lost 11, with 14 bases in between. The CDR3 has 13 amino acids. Germline CDR1 is SGHDN and CDR2 is FVKESK.